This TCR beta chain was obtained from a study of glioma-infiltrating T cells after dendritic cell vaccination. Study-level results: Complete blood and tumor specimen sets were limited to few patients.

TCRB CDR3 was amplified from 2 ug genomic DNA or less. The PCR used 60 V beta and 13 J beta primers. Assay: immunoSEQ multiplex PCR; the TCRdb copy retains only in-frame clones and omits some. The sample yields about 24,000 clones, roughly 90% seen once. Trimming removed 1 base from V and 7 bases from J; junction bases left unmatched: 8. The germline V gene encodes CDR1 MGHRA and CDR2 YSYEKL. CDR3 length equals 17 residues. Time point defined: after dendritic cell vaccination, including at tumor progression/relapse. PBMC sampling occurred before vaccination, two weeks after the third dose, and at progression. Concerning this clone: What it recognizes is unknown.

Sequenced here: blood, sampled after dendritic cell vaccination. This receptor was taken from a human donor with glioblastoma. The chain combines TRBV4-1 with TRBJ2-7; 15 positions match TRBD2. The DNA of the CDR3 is TGCGCCAGCAGCCAAGGTTGGACTAGCGGGGGGGCGCAGGAGCAGTACTTC. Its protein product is CASSQGWTSGGAQEQYF.